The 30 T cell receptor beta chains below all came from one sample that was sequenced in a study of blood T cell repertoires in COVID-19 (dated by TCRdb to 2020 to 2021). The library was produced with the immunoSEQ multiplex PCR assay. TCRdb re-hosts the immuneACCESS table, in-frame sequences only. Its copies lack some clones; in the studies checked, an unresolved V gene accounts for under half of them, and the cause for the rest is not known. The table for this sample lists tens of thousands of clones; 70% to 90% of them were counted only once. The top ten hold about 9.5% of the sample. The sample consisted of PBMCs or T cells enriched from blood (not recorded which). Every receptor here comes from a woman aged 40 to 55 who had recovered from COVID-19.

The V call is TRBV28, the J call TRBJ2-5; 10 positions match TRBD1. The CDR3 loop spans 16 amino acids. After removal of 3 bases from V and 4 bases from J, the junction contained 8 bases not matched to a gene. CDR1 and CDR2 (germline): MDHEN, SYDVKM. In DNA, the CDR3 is TGTGCCAGCAGTTTGTTGGGACAGGGGTTAGGAGAGACCCAGTACTTC. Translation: CASSLLGQGLGETQYF.

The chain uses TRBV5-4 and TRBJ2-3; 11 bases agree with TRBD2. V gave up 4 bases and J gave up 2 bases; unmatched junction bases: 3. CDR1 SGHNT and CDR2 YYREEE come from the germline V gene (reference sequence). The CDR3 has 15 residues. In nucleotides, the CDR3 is TGTGCCAGCAGCACGGGACTAGCGGACACAGATACGCAGTATTTT. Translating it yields CASSTGLADTDTQYF.

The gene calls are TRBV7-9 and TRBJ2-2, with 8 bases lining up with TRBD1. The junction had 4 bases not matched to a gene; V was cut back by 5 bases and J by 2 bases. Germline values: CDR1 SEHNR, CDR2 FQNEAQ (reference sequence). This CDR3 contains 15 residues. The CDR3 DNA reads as TGTGCCAGCAGCCCCGGACAGGGAAACACCGGGGAGCTGTTTTTT. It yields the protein CASSPGQGNTGELFF. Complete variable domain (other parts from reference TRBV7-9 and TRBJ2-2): DTGVSQNPRHKITKRGQNVTFRCDPISEHNRLYWYRQTLGQGPEFLTYFQNEAQLEKSRLLSDRFSAERPKGSFSTLEIQRTEQGDSAMYLCASSPGQGNTGELFFGEGSRLTVL.

In nucleotides, the CDR3 is TGCGCCAGCAGACGAGGGACAGGAGCATCGAACACCGGGGAGCTGTTTTTT. It yields the protein CASRRGTGASNTGELFF. This chain connects TRBV5-1 to TRBJ2-2, with 8 bases fitting TRBD1. Germline V gives CDR1 SGHRS, CDR2 YFSETQ. CDR3 length: 17 residues. With 5 bases clipped from V and 0 bases from J, the junction kept 9 bases outside the gene matches.

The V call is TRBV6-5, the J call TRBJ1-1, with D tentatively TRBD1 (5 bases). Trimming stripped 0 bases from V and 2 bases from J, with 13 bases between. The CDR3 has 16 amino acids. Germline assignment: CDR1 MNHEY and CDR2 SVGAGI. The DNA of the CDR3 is TGTGCCAGCAGTTACTCTTCTTTTGGGACTAACACTGAAGCTTTCTTT. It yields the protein CASSYSSFGTNTEAFF.

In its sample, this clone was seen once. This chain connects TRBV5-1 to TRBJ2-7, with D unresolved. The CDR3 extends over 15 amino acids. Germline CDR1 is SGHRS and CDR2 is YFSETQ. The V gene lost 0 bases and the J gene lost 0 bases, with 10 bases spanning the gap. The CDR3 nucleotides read TGCGCCAGCAGCTTGGGTCCGGTAAGCTCCTACGAGCAGTACTTC. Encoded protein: CASSLGPVSSYEQYF.

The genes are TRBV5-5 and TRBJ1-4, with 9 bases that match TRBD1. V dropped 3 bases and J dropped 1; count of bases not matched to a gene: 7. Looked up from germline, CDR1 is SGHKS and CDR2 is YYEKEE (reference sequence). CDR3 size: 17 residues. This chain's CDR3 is CASSSVPGQGTNEKLFF. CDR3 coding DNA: TGTGCCAGCAGCTCAGTCCCGGGACAGGGAACTAATGAAAAACTGTTTTTT.

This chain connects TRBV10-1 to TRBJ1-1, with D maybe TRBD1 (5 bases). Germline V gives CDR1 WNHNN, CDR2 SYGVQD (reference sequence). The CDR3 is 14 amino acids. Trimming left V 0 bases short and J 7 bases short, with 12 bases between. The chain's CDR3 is CASSESPRANEAFF. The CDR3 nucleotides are TGCGCCAGCAGTGAGTCGCCCAGGGCGAATGAAGCTTTCTTT.

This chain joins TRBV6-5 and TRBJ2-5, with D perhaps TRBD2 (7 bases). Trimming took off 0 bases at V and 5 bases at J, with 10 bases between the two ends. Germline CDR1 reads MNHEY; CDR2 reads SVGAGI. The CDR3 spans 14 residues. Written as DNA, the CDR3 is TGTGCCAGCAGTTACTCAGGGGGGGACGAGACCCAGTACTTC. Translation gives CASSYSGGDETQYF.

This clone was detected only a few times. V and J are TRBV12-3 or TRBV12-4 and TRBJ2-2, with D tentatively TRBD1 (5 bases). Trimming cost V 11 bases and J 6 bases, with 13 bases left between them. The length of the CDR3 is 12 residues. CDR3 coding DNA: TGTGCCTTCCTAGGGGTTCCCGGGGAGCTGTTTTTT. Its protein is CAFLGVPGELFF.

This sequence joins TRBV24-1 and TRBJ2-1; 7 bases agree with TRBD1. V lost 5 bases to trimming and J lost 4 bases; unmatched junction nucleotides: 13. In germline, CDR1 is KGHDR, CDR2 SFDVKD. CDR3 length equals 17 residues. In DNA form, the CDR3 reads TGTGCCACCAGTGGGAACCTAGACAGGGTGAAGTACAATGAGCAGTTCTTC. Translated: CATSGNLDRVKYNEQFF.

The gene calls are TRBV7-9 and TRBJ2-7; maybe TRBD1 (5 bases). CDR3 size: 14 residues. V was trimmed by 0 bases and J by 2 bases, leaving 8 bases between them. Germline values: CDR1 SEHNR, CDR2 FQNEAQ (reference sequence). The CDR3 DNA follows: TGTGCCAGCAGCTTAGCGGGGCGCCCCTACGAGCAGTACTTC. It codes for CASSLAGRPYEQYF. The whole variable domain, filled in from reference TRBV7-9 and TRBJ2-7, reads DTGVSQNPRHKITKRGQNVTFRCDPISEHNRLYWYRQTLGQGPEFLTYFQNEAQLEKSRLLSDRFSAERPKGSFSTLEIQRTEQGDSAMYLCASSLAGRPYEQYFGPGTRLTVT.

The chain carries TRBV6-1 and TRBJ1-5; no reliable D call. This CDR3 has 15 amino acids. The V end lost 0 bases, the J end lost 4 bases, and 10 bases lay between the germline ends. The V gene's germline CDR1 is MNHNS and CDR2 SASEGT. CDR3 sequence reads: CASSEARTGNQPQHF. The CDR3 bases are TGTGCCAGCAGTGAAGCCCGGACGGGAAATCAGCCCCAGCATTTT.

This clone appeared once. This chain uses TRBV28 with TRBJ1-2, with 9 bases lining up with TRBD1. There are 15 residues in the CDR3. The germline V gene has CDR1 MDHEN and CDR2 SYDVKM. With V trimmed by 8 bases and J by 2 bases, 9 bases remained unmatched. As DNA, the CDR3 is TGTGCCAGCCGTCCTCAACAGGGGGCGAACTATGGCTACACCTTC. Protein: CASRPQQGANYGYTF.

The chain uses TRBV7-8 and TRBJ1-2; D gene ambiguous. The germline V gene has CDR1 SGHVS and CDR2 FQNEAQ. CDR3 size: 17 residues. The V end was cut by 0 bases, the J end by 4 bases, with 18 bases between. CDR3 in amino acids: CASSLATVLKPFYGYTF. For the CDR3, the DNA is TGTGCCAGCAGCTTAGCCACAGTGCTAAAACCATTCTATGGCTACACCTTC.

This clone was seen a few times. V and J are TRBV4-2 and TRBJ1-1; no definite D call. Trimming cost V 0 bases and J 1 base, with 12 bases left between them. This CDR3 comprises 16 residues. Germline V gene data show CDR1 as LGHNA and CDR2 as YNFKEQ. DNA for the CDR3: TGTGCCAGCAGCCAAGAAGGCGGCGGGAAGAACACTGAAGCTTTCTTT. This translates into CASSQEGGGKNTEAFF.

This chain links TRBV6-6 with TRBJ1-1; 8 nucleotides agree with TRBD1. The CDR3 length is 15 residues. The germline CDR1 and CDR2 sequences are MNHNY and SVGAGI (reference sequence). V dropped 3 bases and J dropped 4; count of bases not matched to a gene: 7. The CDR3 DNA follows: TGTGCCAGCAGTTATACAGGGGGACCCAGCACTGAAGCTTTCTTT. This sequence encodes CASSYTGGPSTEAFF.

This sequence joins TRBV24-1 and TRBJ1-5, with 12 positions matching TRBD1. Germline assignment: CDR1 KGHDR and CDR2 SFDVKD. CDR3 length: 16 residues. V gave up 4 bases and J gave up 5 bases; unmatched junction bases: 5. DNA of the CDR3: TGTGCCACCAGTGACAGGGGACAGGGGGCCCATCAGCCCCAGCATTTT. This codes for CATSDRGQGAHQPQHF.

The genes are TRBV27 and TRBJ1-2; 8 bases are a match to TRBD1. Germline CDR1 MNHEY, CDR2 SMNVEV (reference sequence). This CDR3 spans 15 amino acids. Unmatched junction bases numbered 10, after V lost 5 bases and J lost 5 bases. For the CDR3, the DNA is TGTGCCAGCAGTCCGTTTACCGGGACAGGATATGGCTACACCTTC. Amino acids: CASSPFTGTGYGYTF.

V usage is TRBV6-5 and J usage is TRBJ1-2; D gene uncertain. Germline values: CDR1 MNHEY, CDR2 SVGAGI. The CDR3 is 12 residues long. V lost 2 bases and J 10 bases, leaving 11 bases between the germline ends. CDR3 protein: CASSYGFGNYTF. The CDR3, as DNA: TGTGCCAGCAGTTACGGGTTCGGGAACTACACCTTC.

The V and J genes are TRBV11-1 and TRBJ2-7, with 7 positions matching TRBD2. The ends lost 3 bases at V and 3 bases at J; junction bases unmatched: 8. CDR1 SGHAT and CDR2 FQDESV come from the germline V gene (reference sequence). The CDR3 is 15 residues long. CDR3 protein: CASSLGTGGNYEQYF. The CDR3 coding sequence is TGTGCCAGCAGCTTGGGTACCGGGGGGAACTACGAGCAGTACTTC.

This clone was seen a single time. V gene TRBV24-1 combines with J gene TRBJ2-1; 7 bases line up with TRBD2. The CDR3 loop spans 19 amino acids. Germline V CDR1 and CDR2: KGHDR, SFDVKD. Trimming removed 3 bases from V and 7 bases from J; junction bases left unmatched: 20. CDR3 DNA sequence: TGTGCCACCAGTGATCCTAGCGCGGGAGAAGAGGGACCGCCGAATGAGCAGTTCTTC. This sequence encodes CATSDPSAGEEGPPNEQFF.

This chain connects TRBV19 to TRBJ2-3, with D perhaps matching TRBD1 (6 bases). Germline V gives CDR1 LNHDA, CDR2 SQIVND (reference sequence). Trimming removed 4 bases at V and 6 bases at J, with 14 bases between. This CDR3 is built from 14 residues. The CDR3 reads CASSTGQTRDTQYF. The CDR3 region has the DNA TGTGCCAGTAGTACCGGACAGACAAGGGATACGCAGTATTTT.

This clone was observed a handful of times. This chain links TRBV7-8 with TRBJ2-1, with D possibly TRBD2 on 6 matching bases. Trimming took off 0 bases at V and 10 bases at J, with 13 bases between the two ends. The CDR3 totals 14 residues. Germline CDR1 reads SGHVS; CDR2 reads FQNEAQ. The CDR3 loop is CASSLALRGLEQFF. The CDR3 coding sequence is TGTGCCAGCAGCTTAGCGCTAAGGGGACTGGAGCAGTTCTTC. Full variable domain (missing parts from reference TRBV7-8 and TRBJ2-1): GAGVSQSPRYKVAKRGQDVALRCDPISGHVSLFWYQQALGQGPEFLTYFQNEAQLDKSGLPSDRFFAERPEGSVSTLKIQRTQQEDSAVYLCASSLALRGLEQFFGPGTRLTVL.

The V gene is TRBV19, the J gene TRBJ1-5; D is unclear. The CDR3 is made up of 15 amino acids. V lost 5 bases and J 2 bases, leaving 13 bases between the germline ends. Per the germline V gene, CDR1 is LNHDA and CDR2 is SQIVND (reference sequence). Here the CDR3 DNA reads TGTGCCAGTAGTCTCCGGGAGTGGGGCAATCAGCCCCAGCATTTT. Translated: CASSLREWGNQPQHF.

In nucleotides, the CDR3 is TGTGCCAGCAGTTTGAGCGGGGTAGAGACCCAGTACTTC. Its translation is CASSLSGVETQYF. The V gene is TRBV12-3 or TRBV12-4, the J gene TRBJ2-5; 7 nucleotides line up with TRBD2. The CDR3 is made up of 13 amino acids. V was pared by 3 bases and J by 4 bases, with 2 bases of the junction left unmatched.

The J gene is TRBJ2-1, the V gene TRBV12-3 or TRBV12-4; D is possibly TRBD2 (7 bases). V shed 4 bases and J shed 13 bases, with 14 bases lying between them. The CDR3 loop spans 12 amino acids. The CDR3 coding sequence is TGTGCCAGCAGTTCCGGGGGGCCGGCCCAGTTCTTC. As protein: CASSSGGPAQFF.

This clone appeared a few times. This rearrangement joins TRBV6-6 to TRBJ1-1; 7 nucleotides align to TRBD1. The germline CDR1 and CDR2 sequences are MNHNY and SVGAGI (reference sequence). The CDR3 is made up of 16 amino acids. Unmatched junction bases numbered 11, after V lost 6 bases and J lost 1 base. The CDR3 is CASSSTGAAKNTEAFF. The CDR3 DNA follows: TGTGCCAGCAGCTCAACAGGGGCCGCCAAGAACACTGAAGCTTTCTTT.

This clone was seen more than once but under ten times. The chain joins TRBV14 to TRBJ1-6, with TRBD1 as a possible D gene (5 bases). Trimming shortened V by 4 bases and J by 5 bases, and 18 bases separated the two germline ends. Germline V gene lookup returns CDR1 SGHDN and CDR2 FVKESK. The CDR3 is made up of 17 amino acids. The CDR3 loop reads CASSLPLQGPNNSPLHF. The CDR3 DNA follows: TGTGCCAGCAGCCTCCCCCTTCAGGGTCCCAATAATTCACCCCTCCACTTT.

CDR3: CASSMRTGSSYNEQFF. The CDR3 nucleotides read TGTGCCAGCAGTATGAGGACAGGGAGCTCCTACAATGAGCAGTTCTTC. The rearrangement uses TRBV6-2 or TRBV6-3 and TRBJ2-1, with 8 bases aligning to TRBD1. Germline V gene data show CDR1 as MNHEY and CDR2 as SVGEGT. This CDR3 is 16 amino acids long. With 5 bases clipped from V and 0 bases from J, the junction kept 6 bases outside the gene matches.